Listed below are T cell receptor beta chains from one sample, sequenced in a study of TIL therapy for anti-PD-1-resistant metastatic lung cancer. Sequencing was performed with immunoSEQ multiplex PCR; in TCRdb, only in-frame clones are kept and a portion is missing. The profile shows some 60,000 clones, roughly two thirds of them singletons. This specimen was blood, taken at baseline. The receptors were gathered from a person between 25 and 80 years old with non-small cell lung cancer. Each CDR3 is given without its conserved first and last residue.

V gene: TRBV5-4; CDR3 protein: ASSRGSDQPQH
V gene: TRBV4-2; CDR3 protein: ASSQGPGGRNSPLH
V gene: TRBV7-9; CDR3 protein: ASSLKGELF
V gene: TRBV5-1; CDR3 protein: ASSPDGTSGDRDEQF
V gene: TRBV6-6; CDR3 protein: ASSYSFRTGDGYT
V gene: TRBV7-2; CDR3 protein: ASSLWGASYEQY
V gene: TRBV5-1; CDR3 protein: ASSAESGYNEQF
V gene: TRBV5-6; CDR3 protein: ASSPSSSNTVDNEQF
V gene: TRBV5-4; CDR3 protein: ASSSLSLAEAF
V gene: TRBV29-1; CDR3 protein: SVEDLGGGTDTQY
V gene: TRBV28; CDR3 protein: ASSPLRHPYEQY